Sequencing of this T cell receptor beta chain was carried out in a study of regulatory T cells in long-lasting Graves disease. Time point reported: newly diagnosed GD, antithyroid drugs for less than 3 months. RNA isolated from PBMCs was used to make the TCR library. Construction of TCR beta libraries relied on iRepertoire HTBI primers and on Arm-PCR targeting CDR3 regions. In TCRdb, the multiplex PCR reads were re-called with MiXCR into one record per CDR3 protein. This table holds hundreds of thousands of distinct CDR3 sequences, around 15% found once. A few counts support this clonotype. This CDR3 is 17 amino acids long. V was shortened by 5 bases and J by 0 bases, with 16 bases between the two germline ends. Per the germline V gene, CDR1 is LNHDA and CDR2 is SQIVND (reference sequence). These same data were also listed under a study on T cells in Graves' hyperthyroidism and ophthalmopathy.

The receptor was isolated from a middle-aged man with Graves disease. The starting material was peripheral blood mononuclear cells (PBMCs), obtained at new diagnosis, from a patient treated with antithyroid drugs. The chain links TRBV19 to TRBJ2-2, with a tentative D call TRBD1 (6 bases). The CDR3 bases are TGTGCCAGTAGTTTCCGACAGGACCCTACGAACACCGGGGAGCTGTTTTTT. Its translation: CASSFRQDPTNTGELFF.